The 12 T cell receptor beta chains below all came from one sample that was sequenced in a study of OX40 agonist ivuxolimab in advanced cancers. Profiling relied on immunoSEQ multiplex PCR, and the TCRdb table lists in-frame clones only, not all of them. This repertoire shows tens of thousands of clones, 70% to 90% found once; its top ten account for around 5%. The sequencing used CD4+ or CD8+ T cells sorted from blood, collected in a trial of the OX40 agonist ivuxolimab. Receptors originate from an adult with an advanced solid tumor such as melanoma, head and neck, liver or kidney cancer.

In its sample, this clone was seen once. The chain uses TRBV21-1 and TRBJ2-3; TRBD2, as called in the table, went unchecked against the DNA. TRBV21-1 is a listed pseudogene. There are 16 residues in the CDR3. In DNA, the CDR3 is TGTGCCAGCATGCTCTCTGGGGGGTCAGGGCCAGATACGCAGTATTTT. It codes for CASMLSGGSGPDTQYF.

J is TRBJ1-5 and V is TRBV6-1; tentatively, D is TRBD1 (5 bases). Germline V lookup: CDR1 MNHNS, CDR2 SASEGT. V was cut by 8 bases and J by 3 bases, with 17 bases left in between. The CDR3 extends over 15 amino acids. The DNA of the CDR3 is TGTGCCAGCCAGGCCCAGGGAGGGAACAATCAGCCCCAGCATTTT. Translated, it gives CASQAQGGNNQPQHF.

This chain joins TRBV19 and TRBJ1-1, with unresolved D. The CDR3 length is 12 residues. The germline CDR1 and CDR2 sequences are LNHDA and SQIVND (reference sequence). V was pared by 4 bases and J by 1 base, with 4 bases between. The chain's CDR3 is CASSNRNTEAFF. The CDR3 nucleotides are TGTGCCAGTAGTAATAGGAACACTGAAGCTTTCTTT.

The chain employs TRBV28 and TRBJ2-2; perhaps D is TRBD1 or TRBD2 (5 bases each). The CDR3 covers 12 residues. V was trimmed by 6 bases and J by 12 bases, leaving 14 bases between them. From germline, CDR1 is MDHEN and CDR2 SYDVKM. CDR3 residues: CASSASGRKLFF. Written as DNA, the CDR3 is TGTGCCAGCAGCGCGTCGGGACGAAAGCTGTTTTTT. Full variable domain (missing parts from reference TRBV28 and TRBJ2-2): DVKVTQSSRYLVKRTGEKVFLECVQDMDHENMFWYRQDPGLGLRLIYFSYDVKMKEKGDIPEGYSVSREKKERFSLILESASTNQTSMYLCASSASGRKLFFGEGSRLTVL.

The rearrangement joins TRBV29-1 to TRBJ1-2; D perhaps matches TRBD1 (5 bases). The CDR3 sequence is 12 residues long. The V end was cut by 6 bases, the J end by 2 bases, with 10 bases between. Germline CDR1 SQVTM, CDR2 ANQGSEA. Here the CDR3 DNA reads TGCAGCGTAGGAGAGGGGAACTATGGCTACACCTTC. Translated, it gives CSVGEGNYGYTF. Drawing the rest from reference TRBV29-1 and TRBJ1-2, the complete variable domain is SAVISQKPSRDICQRGTSLTIQCQVDSQVTMMFWYRQQPGQSLTLIATANQGSEATYESGFVIDKFPISRPNLTFSTLTVSNMSPEDSSIYLCSVGEGNYGYTFGSGTRLTVV.

The J gene is TRBJ1-6, the V gene TRBV30; 7 bases agree with TRBD1. The CDR3 runs to 18 residues. Germline assignment: CDR1 GTSNPN and CDR2 SVGIG (reference sequence). The J segment lost 3 bases and the V segment lost 0 bases, leaving 11 bases of the junction unmatched. The CDR3 bases are TGTGCCTGGAGTGTACTCTCCGGGACAGAAATCTATAATTCACCCCTCCACTTT. Its translation is CAWSVLSGTEIYNSPLHF.

This chain's CDR3 is CASSETGLTYEQYF. The DNA of the CDR3 is TGCGCCAGCAGTGAAACAGGGCTAACCTACGAGCAGTACTTC. The chain employs TRBV5-1 and TRBJ2-7; tentative D call: TRBD1 (6 bases). The V gene lost 5 bases and the J gene lost 2 bases, with 14 bases spanning the gap. Germline-derived CDR1 and CDR2 are SGHRS and YFSETQ. The CDR3 runs to 14 residues.

This rearrangement joins TRBV6-1 to TRBJ2-3; D gene ambiguous. V was cut by 2 bases and J by 4 bases, with 10 bases left in between. The CDR3 has 14 residues. Germline V CDR1 and CDR2: MNHNS, SASEGT. CDR3 amino acids: CASSELEASDTQYF. The CDR3 nucleotides are TGTGCCAGCAGTGAACTTGAGGCTTCAGATACGCAGTATTTT.

A remark on this clone: One junction end does not reproduce the germline sequence, and a read error may be involved. The chain uses TRBV7-7 and TRBJ2-1; D may correspond to TRBD1 or TRBD2 (5 bases each). Germline V gives CDR1 SSHAT, CDR2 FNYEAQ (reference sequence). The CDR3 covers 12 residues. The CDR3 is CASSSGGTKQFF. The CDR3 DNA sequence: TGTGCTAGCAGCTCCGGTGGGACCAAGCAGTTCTTC.

This chain uses TRBV7-2 with TRBJ2-4; 11 nucleotides line up with TRBD2. CDR1 and CDR2 (germline): SGHTA, FQGNSA. This CDR3 region has 18 residues. V shed 2 bases and J 0 bases; nucleotides not matched to a gene: 6. CDR3 in DNA: TGTGCCAGCAGCTTATCCTTGGGACTAGCGGTAGCCAAAAACATTCAGTACTTC. Amino acids: CASSLSLGLAVAKNIQYF.

The V gene is TRBV4-1, the J gene TRBJ2-5; TRBD2 aligns across 10 bases. V lost 6 bases to trimming and J lost 2 bases; unmatched junction nucleotides: 12. Per germline, CDR1 MGHRA and CDR2 YSYEKL. This CDR3 spans 17 amino acids. The CDR3 loop reads CASSRNPLAGGQETQYF. DNA for the CDR3: TGCGCCAGCAGTCGCAACCCTTTAGCGGGAGGACAAGAGACCCAGTACTTC.

V gene TRBV7-8 combines with J gene TRBJ1-5; 10 bases fit TRBD1. Germline lookup yields CDR1 SGHVS and CDR2 FQNEAQ. The length of the CDR3 is 14 residues. The V and J ends lost 3 bases and 4 bases, in that order; junction bases with no gene match: 0. The CDR3 reads CASSLGQGNQPQHF. CDR3 nucleotides: TGTGCCAGCAGCTTGGGACAGGGGAATCAGCCCCAGCATTTT.